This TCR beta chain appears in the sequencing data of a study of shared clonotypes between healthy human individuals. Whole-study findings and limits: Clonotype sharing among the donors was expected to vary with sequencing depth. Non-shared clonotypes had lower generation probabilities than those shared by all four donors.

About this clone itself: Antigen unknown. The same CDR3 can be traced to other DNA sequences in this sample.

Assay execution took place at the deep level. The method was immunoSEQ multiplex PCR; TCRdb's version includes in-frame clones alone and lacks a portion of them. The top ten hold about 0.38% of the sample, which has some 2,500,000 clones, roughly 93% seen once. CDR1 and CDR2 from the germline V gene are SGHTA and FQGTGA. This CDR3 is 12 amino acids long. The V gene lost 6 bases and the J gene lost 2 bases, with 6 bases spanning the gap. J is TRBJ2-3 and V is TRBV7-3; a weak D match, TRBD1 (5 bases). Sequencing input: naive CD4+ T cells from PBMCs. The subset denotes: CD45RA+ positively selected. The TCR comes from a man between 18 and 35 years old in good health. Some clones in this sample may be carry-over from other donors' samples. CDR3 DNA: TGTGCCAGCAGTGGGGCCACAGATACGCAGTATTTT. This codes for CASSGATDTQYF.